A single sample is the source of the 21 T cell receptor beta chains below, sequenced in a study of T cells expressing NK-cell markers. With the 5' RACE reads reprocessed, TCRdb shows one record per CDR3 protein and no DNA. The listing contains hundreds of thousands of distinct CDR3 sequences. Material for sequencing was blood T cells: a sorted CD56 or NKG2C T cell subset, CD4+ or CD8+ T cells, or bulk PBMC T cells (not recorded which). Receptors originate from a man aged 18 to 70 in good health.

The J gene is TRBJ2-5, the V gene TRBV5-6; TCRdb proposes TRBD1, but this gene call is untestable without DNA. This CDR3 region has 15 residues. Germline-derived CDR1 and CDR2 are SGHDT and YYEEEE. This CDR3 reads CASSSHPEGGETQYF.

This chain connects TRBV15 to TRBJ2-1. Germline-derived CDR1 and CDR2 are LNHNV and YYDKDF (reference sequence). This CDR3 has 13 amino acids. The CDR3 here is CATSTWASDEQFF.

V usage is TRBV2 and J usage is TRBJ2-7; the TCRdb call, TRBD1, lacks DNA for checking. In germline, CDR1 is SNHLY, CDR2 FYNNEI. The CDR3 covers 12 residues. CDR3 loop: CASRQGTYEQYF.

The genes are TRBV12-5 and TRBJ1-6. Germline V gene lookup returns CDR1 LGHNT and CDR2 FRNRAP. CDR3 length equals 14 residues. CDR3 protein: CASGRAANNSPLHF.

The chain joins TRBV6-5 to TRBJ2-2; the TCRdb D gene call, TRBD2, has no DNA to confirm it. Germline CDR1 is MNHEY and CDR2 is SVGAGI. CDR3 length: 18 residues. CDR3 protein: CASSYSPPLAGGTGELFF.

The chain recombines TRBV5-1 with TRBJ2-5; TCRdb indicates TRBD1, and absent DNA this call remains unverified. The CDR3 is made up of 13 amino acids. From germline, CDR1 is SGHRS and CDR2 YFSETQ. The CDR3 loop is CASTLEGAETQYF. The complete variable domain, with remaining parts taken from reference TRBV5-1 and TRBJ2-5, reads KAGVTQTPRYLIKTRGQQVTLSCSPISGHRSVSWYQQTPGQGLQFLFEYFSETQRNKGNFPGRFSGRQFSNSRSEMNVSTLELGDSALYLCASTLEGAETQYFGPGTRLLVL.

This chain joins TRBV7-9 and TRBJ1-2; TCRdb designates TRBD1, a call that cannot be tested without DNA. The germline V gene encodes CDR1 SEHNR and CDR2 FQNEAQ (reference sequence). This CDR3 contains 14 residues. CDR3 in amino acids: CASSGDGLGYGYTF.

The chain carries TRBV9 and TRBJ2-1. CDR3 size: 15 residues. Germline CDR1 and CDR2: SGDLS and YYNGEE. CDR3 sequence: CASSVDLASHNEQFF.

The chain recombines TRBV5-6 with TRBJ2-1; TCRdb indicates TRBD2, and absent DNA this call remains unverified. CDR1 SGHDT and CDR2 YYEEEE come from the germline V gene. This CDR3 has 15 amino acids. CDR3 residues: CASRYSGIIYNEQFF.

CDR3 in amino acids: CASSRRGGQGSYEQYF. The rearrangement uses TRBV7-9 and TRBJ2-7; no DNA is available, so the TRBD1 call from TCRdb remains unchecked. The germline gives CDR1 SEHNR, CDR2 FQNEAQ (reference sequence). The length of the CDR3 is 16 residues.

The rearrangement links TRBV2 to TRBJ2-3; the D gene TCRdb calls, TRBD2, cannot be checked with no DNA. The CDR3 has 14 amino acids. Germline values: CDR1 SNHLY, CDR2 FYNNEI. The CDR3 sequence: CASRRGLGSDTQYF.

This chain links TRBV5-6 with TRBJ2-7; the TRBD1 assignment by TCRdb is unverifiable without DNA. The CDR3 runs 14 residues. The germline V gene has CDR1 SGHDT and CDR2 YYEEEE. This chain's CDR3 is CASTPGTGFYEQYF.

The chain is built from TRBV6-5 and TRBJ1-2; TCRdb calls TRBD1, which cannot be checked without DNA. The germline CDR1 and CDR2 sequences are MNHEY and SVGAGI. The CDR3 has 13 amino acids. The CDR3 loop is CASSYTGVAGYTF.

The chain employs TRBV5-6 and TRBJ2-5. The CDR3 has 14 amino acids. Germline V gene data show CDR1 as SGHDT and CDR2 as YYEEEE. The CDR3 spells CASSLGIVMETQYF.

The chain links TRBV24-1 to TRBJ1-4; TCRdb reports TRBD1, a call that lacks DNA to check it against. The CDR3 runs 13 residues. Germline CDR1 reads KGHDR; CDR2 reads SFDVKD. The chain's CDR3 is CATQGATNEKLFF.

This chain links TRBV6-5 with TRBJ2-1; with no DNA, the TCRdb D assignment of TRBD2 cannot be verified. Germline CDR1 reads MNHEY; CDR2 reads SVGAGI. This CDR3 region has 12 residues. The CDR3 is CASSSAGSEQFF.

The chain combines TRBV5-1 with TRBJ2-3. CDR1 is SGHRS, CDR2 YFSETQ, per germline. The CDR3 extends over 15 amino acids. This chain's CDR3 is CASSLAGYSTDTQYF.

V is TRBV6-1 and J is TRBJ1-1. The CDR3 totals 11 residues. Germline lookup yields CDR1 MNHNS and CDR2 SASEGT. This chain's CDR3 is CASSEFGRAFF.

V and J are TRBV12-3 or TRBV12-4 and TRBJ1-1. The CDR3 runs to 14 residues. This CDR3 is CASSSLDASTEAFF.

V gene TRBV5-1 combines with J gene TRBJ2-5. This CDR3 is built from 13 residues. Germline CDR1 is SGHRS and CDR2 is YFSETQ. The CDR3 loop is CASSLAMRSGQYF. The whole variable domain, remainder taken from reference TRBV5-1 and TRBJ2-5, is KAGVTQTPRYLIKTRGQQVTLSCSPISGHRSVSWYQQTPGQGLQFLFEYFSETQRNKGNFPGRFSGRQFSNSRSEMNVSTLELGDSALYLCASSLAMRSGQYFGPGTRLLVL.

The CDR3 here is CASSLIRPSGNTGELFF. The rearrangement links TRBV5-1 to TRBJ2-2. The CDR3 is 17 amino acids. The germline gives CDR1 SGHRS, CDR2 YFSETQ.